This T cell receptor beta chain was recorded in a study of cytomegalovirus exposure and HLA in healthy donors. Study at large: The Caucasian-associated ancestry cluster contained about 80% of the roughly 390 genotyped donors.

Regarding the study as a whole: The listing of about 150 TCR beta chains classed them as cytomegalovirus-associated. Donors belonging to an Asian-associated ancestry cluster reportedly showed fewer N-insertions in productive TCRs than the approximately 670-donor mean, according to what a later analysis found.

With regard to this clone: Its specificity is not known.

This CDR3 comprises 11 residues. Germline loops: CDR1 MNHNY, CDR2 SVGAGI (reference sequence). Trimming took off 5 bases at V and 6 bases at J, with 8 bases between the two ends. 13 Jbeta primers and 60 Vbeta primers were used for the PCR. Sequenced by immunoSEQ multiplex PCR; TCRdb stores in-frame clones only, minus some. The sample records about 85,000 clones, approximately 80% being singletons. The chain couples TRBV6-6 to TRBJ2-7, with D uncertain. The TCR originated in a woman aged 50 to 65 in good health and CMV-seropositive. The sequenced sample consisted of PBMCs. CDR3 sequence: CASSPPLEQYF. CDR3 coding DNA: TGTGCCAGCAGTCCCCCCCTCGAGCAGTACTTC.